This T cell receptor (beta chain) was identified during a study of shared clonotypes between healthy human individuals. The method was immunoSEQ multiplex PCR; TCRdb's version includes in-frame clones alone and lacks a portion of them. The table lists 450,000 to 500,000 clones, around 79% of them singletons, with approximately 12% in the top ten. The CDR3 is made up of 15 amino acids. CDR1 is LNHDA and CDR2 is SQIVND in the germline V gene (reference sequence). V lost 6 bases to trimming and J lost 2 bases, with 16 bases between them. The chain employs TRBV19 and TRBJ1-2; D is ambiguous. Specimen: PBMCs. The origin of this receptor is a middle-aged woman in good health. Some clones in this sample may be carry-over from other donors' samples. The CDR3 DNA reads as TGTGCCAGTAGCCTTACCGAGAGAGGCAACTATGGCTACACCTTC. It specifies CASSLTERGNYGYTF.